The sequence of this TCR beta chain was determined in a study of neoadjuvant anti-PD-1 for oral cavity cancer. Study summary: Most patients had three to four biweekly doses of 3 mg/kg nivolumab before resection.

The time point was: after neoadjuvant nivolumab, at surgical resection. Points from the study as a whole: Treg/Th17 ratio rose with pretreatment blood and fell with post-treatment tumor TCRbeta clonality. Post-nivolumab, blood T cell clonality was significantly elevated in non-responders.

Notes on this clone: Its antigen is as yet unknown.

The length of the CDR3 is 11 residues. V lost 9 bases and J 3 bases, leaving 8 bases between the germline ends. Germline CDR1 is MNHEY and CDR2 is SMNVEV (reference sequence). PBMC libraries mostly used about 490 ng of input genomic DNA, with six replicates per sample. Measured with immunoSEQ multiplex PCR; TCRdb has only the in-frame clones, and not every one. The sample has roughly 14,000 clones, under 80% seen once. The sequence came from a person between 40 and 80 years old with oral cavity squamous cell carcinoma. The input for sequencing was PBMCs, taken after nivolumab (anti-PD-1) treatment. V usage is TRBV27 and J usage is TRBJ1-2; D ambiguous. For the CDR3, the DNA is TGTGCCAGGAACACCCACTATGGCTACACCTTC. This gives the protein CARNTHYGYTF.